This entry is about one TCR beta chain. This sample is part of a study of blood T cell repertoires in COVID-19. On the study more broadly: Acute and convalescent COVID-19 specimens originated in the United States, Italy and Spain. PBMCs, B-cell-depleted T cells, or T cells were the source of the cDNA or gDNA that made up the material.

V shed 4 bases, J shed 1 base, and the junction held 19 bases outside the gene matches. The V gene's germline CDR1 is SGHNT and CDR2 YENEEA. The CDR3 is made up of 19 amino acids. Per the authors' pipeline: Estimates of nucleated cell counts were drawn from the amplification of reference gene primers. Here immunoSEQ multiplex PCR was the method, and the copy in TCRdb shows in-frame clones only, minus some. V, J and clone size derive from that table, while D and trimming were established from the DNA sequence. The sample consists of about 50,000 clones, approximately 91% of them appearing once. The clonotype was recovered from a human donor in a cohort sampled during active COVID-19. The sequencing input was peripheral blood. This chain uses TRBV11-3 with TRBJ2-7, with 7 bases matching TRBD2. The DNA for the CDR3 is TGTGCCAGCAGCTCAACGACCCTCAGCATCGGGAGGAGTTCCTACGAGCAGTACTTC. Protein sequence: CASSSTTLSIGRSSYEQYF. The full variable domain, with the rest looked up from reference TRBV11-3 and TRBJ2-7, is EAGVVQSPRYKIIEKKQPVAFWCNPISGHNTLYWYLQNLGQGPELLIRYENEEAVDDSQLPKDRFSAERLKGVDSTLKIQPAELGDSAVYLCASSSTTLSIGRSSYEQYFGPGTRLTVT.